These 28 T cell receptor beta chains originate from one sample sequenced in a study of T cell changes during pregnancy in multiple sclerosis (dated by TCRdb to about 2019). Library method: the immunoSEQ multiplex PCR assay. The immuneACCESS repertoire file appears here via TCRdb, limited to in-frame rearrangements. These files lack a portion of the clones; in checked studies, under half of the deficit traces to unresolved V genes, and the cause of the others is not known. This sample gives about 75,000 clones in total; around 90% of them show up just once. The ten largest make up 0.43% of the sample. The sample in question was CD4+ T cells from peripheral blood mononuclear cells, obtained before pregnancy. These TCRs come from a female donor with multiple sclerosis, enrolled in a pregnancy study.

This chain joins TRBV18 and TRBJ1-1; D perhaps matches TRBD1 (6 bases). The CDR3 extends over 18 amino acids. The germline V gene encodes CDR1 KGHSH and CDR2 LQKENI. Trimming cost V 3 bases and J 0 bases, with 20 bases left between them. The CDR3 loop is CASSPQDSFLAMNTEAFF. The CDR3, as DNA: TGTGCCAGCTCACCTCAGGACAGCTTTTTAGCCATGAACACTGAAGCTTTCTTT.

V gene TRBV4-1 combines with J gene TRBJ1-2; TRBD1 aligns across 9 bases. After removal of 3 bases from V and 6 bases from J, the junction contained 8 bases not matched to a gene. There are 15 residues in the CDR3. Germline loops: CDR1 MGHRA, CDR2 YSYEKL. The CDR3 loop is CASSQPQGAWDGYTF. The CDR3 DNA reads TGCGCCAGCAGCCAGCCACAGGGGGCGTGGGATGGCTACACCTTC.

V is TRBV18 and J is TRBJ1-1; 9 positions match TRBD1. Trimming at V came to 1 base and at J to 0 bases, leaving 3 bases not matched to a gene. Germline CDR1 reads KGHSH; CDR2 reads LQKENI. This CDR3 comprises 16 residues. In DNA form, the CDR3 reads TGTGCCAGCTCACCACTCCGGGACAGGGTGAACACTGAAGCTTTCTTT. Translating it yields CASSPLRDRVNTEAFF.

The chain employs TRBV19 and TRBJ1-1; TRBD1 matches 8 bases. After removal of 0 bases from V and 3 bases from J, the junction contained 9 bases not matched to a gene. This CDR3 contains 17 residues. CDR1 LNHDA and CDR2 SQIVND come from the germline V gene (reference sequence). As DNA, the CDR3 is TGTGCCAGTAGTATAGATCCCAGGGGGCGAGGGTACACTGAAGCTTTCTTT. Translation gives CASSIDPRGRGYTEAFF. Looking up the rest from reference TRBV19 and TRBJ1-1 gives the full variable domain: DGGITQSPKYLFRKEGQNVTLSCEQNLNHDAMYWYRQDPGQGLRLIYYSQIVNDFQKGDIAEGYSVSREKKESFPLTVTSAQKNPTAFYLCASSIDPRGRGYTEAFFGQGTRLTVV.

The rearrangement links TRBV29-1 to TRBJ2-7, with D unresolved. V lost 4 bases, J lost 0 bases, and 7 bases lay in between. The CDR3 consists of 12 residues. The V gene's germline CDR1 is SQVTM and CDR2 ANQGSEA. The CDR3 DNA follows: TGCAGCGTTGTTGCAGGCTCCTACGAGCAGTACTTC. As protein: CSVVAGSYEQYF.

CDR3 DNA sequence: TGTGCCAGCAGCCCCCGTCCCACTAGCGGGGTAGAAGAGCAGTTCTTC. Translated, it gives CASSPRPTSGVEEQFF. The rearrangement uses TRBV7-3 and TRBJ2-1; 10 nucleotides agree with TRBD2. Germline trimming cut 5 bases from V and 10 bases from J; bases unmatched to any gene: 14. CDR1 SGHTA and CDR2 FQGTGA come from the germline V gene. The CDR3 covers 16 residues.

The V and J genes are TRBV28 and TRBJ2-7; weak D call: TRBD1 (5 bases). CDR3 length: 12 amino acids. V was trimmed by 7 bases and J by 0 bases, leaving 7 bases between them. The germline CDR1 and CDR2 sequences are MDHEN and SYDVKM. The DNA for the CDR3 is TGTGCCAGCACCACAGGCTCCTACGAGCAGTACTTC. This codes for CASTTGSYEQYF.

The rearrangement uses TRBV2 and TRBJ2-7; 9 positions agree with TRBD2. The V segment lost 7 bases and the J segment 4 bases; nucleotides outside the gene matches: 8. The CDR3 spans 14 residues. Germline V CDR1 and CDR2: SNHLY, FYNNEI. In nucleotides, the CDR3 is TGTGCCAGCAATATGCGGGAGGGCCTATACGAGCAGTACTTC. It translates to CASNMREGLYEQYF.

The rearrangement links TRBV6-5 to TRBJ2-1; TRBD1 is a possible D gene (6 bases). Germline V CDR1 and CDR2: MNHEY, SVGAGI. The ends were cut back, 0 bases at V and 9 bases at J, with 9 bases in the middle. The CDR3 covers 13 residues. The CDR3 here is CASSYSRGSEQFF. CDR3 bases: TGTGCCAGCAGTTACTCGAGGGGGAGTGAGCAGTTCTTC.

V and J are TRBV7-3 and TRBJ2-2; 9 bases agree with TRBD1. This CDR3 contains 15 residues. Per germline, CDR1 SGHTA and CDR2 FQGTGA. V lost 5 bases and J lost 5; bases outside the gene matches: 6. The CDR3 here is CASSAGQGRTGELFF. The CDR3 region has the DNA TGTGCCAGCAGCGCTGGACAGGGGAGAACCGGGGAGCTGTTTTTT.

This rearrangement joins TRBV15 to TRBJ2-3, with D possibly being TRBD2 (5 bases). The CDR3 is 14 amino acids. CDR1 is LNHNV and CDR2 is YYDKDF in the germline V gene (reference sequence). The V and J ends lost 5 bases and 3 bases respectively, with 12 bases between them. The CDR3 is CATSPRLQTDTQYF. DNA of the CDR3: TGTGCCACCAGCCCGAGACTACAGACAGATACGCAGTATTTT.

This chain uses TRBV7-9 with TRBJ1-2; 8 nucleotides match TRBD1. The CDR3 spans 19 residues. V lost 5 bases to trimming and J lost 4 bases; unmatched junction nucleotides: 21. CDR1 and CDR2 from the germline V gene are SEHNR and FQNEAQ (reference sequence). CDR3 amino acids: CASSRQTGTGASRGYGYTF. The CDR3 nucleotides read TGTGCCAGCAGCCGACAAACCGGGACAGGAGCCTCAAGAGGCTATGGCTACACCTTC.

This clone was recorded only once. This rearrangement joins TRBV9 to TRBJ1-3, with D uncertain. The length of the CDR3 is 16 residues. CDR1 SGDLS and CDR2 YYNGEE come from the germline V gene. V gave up 3 bases and J gave up 7 bases, with 20 bases separating them. The CDR3 loop is CASSGYGLGEGNTIYF. CDR3 DNA: TGTGCCAGCAGCGGTTATGGTTTGGGCGAAGGTAACACCATATATTTT.

The chain combines TRBV6-1 with TRBJ2-7; 7 positions match TRBD1. The V and J ends lost 10 bases and 2 bases, in that order; junction bases with no gene match: 5. The CDR3 consists of 12 residues. Germline loops: CDR1 MNHNS, CDR2 SASEGT. The CDR3 sequence is CATKQGTYEQYF. The CDR3 DNA reads TGTGCCACCAAACAGGGGACCTACGAGCAGTACTTC.

This clone appeared once. Relative to the germline gene, one junction end is altered; a read error may explain this. The CDR3 DNA reads as TGTGCCAGCTTTCAACGTTGGGACTACCGGGACAGGGTCGACTTC. It codes for CASFQRWDYRDRVDF. The V call is TRBV5-6, the J call TRBJ2-7, with 9 bases aligning to TRBD1. The CDR3 spans 15 residues. The germline gives CDR1 SGHDT, CDR2 YYEEEE.

The chain is built from TRBV19 and TRBJ1-5; D is perhaps TRBD1 (5 bases). Germline-derived CDR1 and CDR2 are LNHDA and SQIVND (reference sequence). There are 19 residues in the CDR3. V dropped 1 base and J dropped 1 base, with 20 bases sitting between them. The CDR3 region has the DNA TGTGCCAGTAGTATAGTCGGGGGAATGAGGGTTTGGAGCAATCAGCCCCAGCATTTT. It encodes CASSIVGGMRVWSNQPQHF.

This chain connects TRBV6-5 to TRBJ1-3, with 8 bases aligning to TRBD1. The ends lost 2 bases at V and 4 bases at J; junction bases unmatched: 7. CDR1 and CDR2 from the germline V gene are MNHEY and SVGAGI. The length of the CDR3 is 16 residues. The CDR3 reads CASSYGTGTAGNTIYF. The CDR3 coding sequence is TGTGCCAGCAGTTACGGGACAGGAACAGCCGGAAACACCATATATTTT.

The V gene is TRBV7-3, the J gene TRBJ2-5, with D maybe TRBD1 (6 bases). The germline V and J ends were trimmed by 4 bases and 5 bases, with 11 bases remaining between them. Germline loops: CDR1 SGHTA, CDR2 FQGTGA. This CDR3 has 13 residues. The CDR3 spells CASSSGVRETQYF. DNA for the CDR3: TGTGCCAGCAGCTCAGGGGTCAGGGAGACCCAGTACTTC. Full variable domain (outside the CDR3, taken from reference TRBV7-3 and TRBJ2-5): GAGVSQTPSNKVTEKGKYVELRCDPISGHTALYWYRQSLGQGPEFLIYFQGTGAADDSGLPNDRFFAVRPEGSVSTLKIQRTERGDSAVYLCASSSGVRETQYFGPGTRLLVL.

This chain uses TRBV9 with TRBJ1-1; no reliable D call. CDR3 size: 17 residues. Trimming took off 0 bases at V and 1 base at J, with 16 bases between the two ends. Germline V CDR1 and CDR2: SGDLS, YYNGEE. Here the CDR3 reads CASSVVPSGRSNTEAFF. The CDR3 DNA reads as TGTGCCAGCAGCGTAGTCCCGTCAGGCCGCTCGAACACTGAAGCTTTCTTT.

J is TRBJ2-3 and V is TRBV19; D not certain. Per germline, CDR1 LNHDA and CDR2 SQIVND (reference sequence). This CDR3 contains 15 residues. V dropped 4 bases and J dropped 0 bases, with 11 bases sitting between them. The CDR3: CASSKTQSSTDTQYF. The CDR3 region has the DNA TGTGCCAGTAGTAAAACGCAGTCTAGCACAGATACGCAGTATTTT.

The chain recombines TRBV4-2 with TRBJ2-5; 12 bases map to TRBD1. CDR1 and CDR2 (germline): LGHNA, YNFKEQ. V trimming: 4 bases; J trimming: 7 bases; junction bases outside the gene matches: 13. The CDR3 is 17 amino acids. The CDR3 coding sequence is TGTGCCAGCAGCCGAGATGGAGGGACAGGGGGCCAGGGGACCCAGTACTTC. It translates to CASSRDGGTGGQGTQYF.

The rearrangement joins TRBV2 to TRBJ1-5; D is undetermined. CDR1 is SNHLY and CDR2 is FYNNEI in the germline V gene. The V end was cut by 6 bases, the J end by 3 bases, with 12 bases between. The CDR3 runs to 14 residues. The CDR3 nucleotides read TGTGCCAGCAGCCCCGTTCTCCCCAATCAGCCCCAGCATTTT. It specifies CASSPVLPNQPQHF.

The rearrangement links TRBV5-1 to TRBJ2-1; 7 bases agree with TRBD2. V shed 1 base and J 2 bases; nucleotides not matched to a gene: 3. The length of the CDR3 is 15 residues. Germline CDR1 is SGHRS and CDR2 is YFSETQ. The CDR3 DNA reads TGCGCCAGCAGCTTGATAAGCGGGACCTACAATGAGCAGTTCTTC. Its protein is CASSLISGTYNEQFF. Using reference TRBV5-1 and TRBJ2-1 for the parts outside the CDR3, the full variable domain is KAGVTQTPRYLIKTRGQQVTLSCSPISGHRSVSWYQQTPGQGLQFLFEYFSETQRNKGNFPGRFSGRQFSNSRSEMNVSTLELGDSALYLCASSLISGTYNEQFFGPGTRLTVL.

This chain joins TRBV9 and TRBJ2-7, with D unresolved. V was shortened by 0 bases and J by 3 bases, with 10 bases between the two germline ends. CDR3 size: 14 residues. Germline V gene sequence: CDR1 SGDLS, CDR2 YYNGEE. Here the CDR3 DNA reads TGTGCCAGCAGCGTAGGAGTACAGAACTACGAGCAGTACTTC. It specifies CASSVGVQNYEQYF.

The chain is built from TRBV6-1 and TRBJ2-7; possible D gene TRBD2, 5 bases. Deletions cut 0 bases from V and 2 bases from J, with 17 bases between. Looked up from germline, CDR1 is MNHNS and CDR2 is SASEGT. The CDR3 is 17 residues long. CDR3 coding DNA: TGTGCCAGCAGTGAAGCGCTTCCTGGACTCAATACCTACGAGCAGTACTTC. Translation gives CASSEALPGLNTYEQYF.

The table lists this clone with a count of one. This chain uses TRBV7-9 with TRBJ2-7; 7 bases line up with TRBD1. Unmatched junction bases numbered 5, after V lost 4 bases and J lost 2 bases. The V gene's germline CDR1 is SEHNR and CDR2 FQNEAQ (reference sequence). This CDR3 comprises 14 residues. The CDR3 protein is CASSSRQGAYEQYF. CDR3 in DNA: TGTGCCAGCAGCTCCAGACAGGGTGCCTACGAGCAGTACTTC.

The chain carries TRBV5-6 and TRBJ1-4; 7 bases line up with TRBD1. The CDR3 runs to 15 residues. J was trimmed by 5 bases and V by 1 base; bases with no gene match: 5. Looked up from germline, CDR1 is SGHDT and CDR2 is YYEEEE. The CDR3 DNA reads TGTGCCAGCAGCTTGACGGGACAGCGAAATGAAAAACTGTTTTTT. It is translated as CASSLTGQRNEKLFF.

The chain links TRBV2 to TRBJ2-7; the match to TRBD2 covers 8 bases. Germline CDR1 is SNHLY and CDR2 is FYNNEI. The CDR3 totals 14 residues. Trimming removed 5 bases from V and 0 bases from J; junction bases left unmatched: 3. The CDR3 is CASSQLAASYEQYF. The CDR3 DNA follows: TGTGCCAGCAGTCAACTAGCGGCCTCCTACGAGCAGTACTTC.